This TCR beta chain is from a study of blood T cell repertoires in COVID-19. Per the germline V gene, CDR1 is SGHTA and CDR2 is FQGNSA. The CDR3 loop spans 17 amino acids. V was shortened by 4 bases and J by 4 bases, with 19 bases between the two germline ends. The data were produced by immunoSEQ multiplex PCR, yet TCRdb's version contains in-frame clones alone and is incomplete. The sample carries 85,000 to 110,000 clones, roughly 84% recorded once. The TCR was taken from a human donor in a cohort sampled during active or convalescent COVID-19. V usage is TRBV7-2 and J usage is TRBJ2-2, with D possibly TRBD2 on 6 matching bases. Sequencing was performed on peripheral blood. For the CDR3, the DNA is TGTGCCAGCAGCTCCCCACGGCTTAGCGGAGTCACCGGGGAGCTGTTTTTT. Its translation is CASSSPRLSGVTGELFF.